This T cell receptor (beta chain) was captured by sequencing in a study of T cells in Graves' hyperthyroidism and ophthalmopathy. Stable hyperthyroidism: no ophthalmopathy progression over 18 months of follow-up. This clonotype has at least ten counts. The CDR3 regions of TCR beta were amplified from RNA transcripts. In the first-round RT-PCR of the TCR CDR3, the HTBI primer set was used. TCRdb itself ran the multiplex PCR reads through MiXCR, one entry per CDR3 protein. This table holds more than 300,000 distinct CDR3 sequences, 11% to 15% found once. Deletions cut 7 bases from V and 7 bases from J, with 16 bases between. Germline CDR1 MDHEN, CDR2 SYDVKM. This CDR3 comprises 14 residues.

Sequencing used blood. The source of this sequence is a woman aged 25 to 45 with Graves' hyperthyroidism. The gene calls are TRBV28 and TRBJ2-2, with unresolved D. DNA of the CDR3: TGTGCCAGCATCCTAATGCTATCTGGCGGGGAGCTGTTTTTT. It encodes CASILMLSGGELFF.